The source of this TCR beta chain is a study of T cell clonotyping in hematopoietic cell transplantation. Study-wide findings and caveats: CD4 and CD8 repertoire contributions could not be separated without sorting. Pathologically expanded recipient clonotypes increased progressively from day 30 to day 180 as diversity fell.

The repertoire was sequenced with immunoSEQ multiplex PCR; TCRdb's copy has only in-frame clones and lacks some. The table has thousands of clones, more than 75% seen once. Concerning this clone: Its target is unknown.

Germline loops: CDR1 MGHRA, CDR2 YSYEKL. Losses at the gene ends were 2 bases for V and 3 bases for J; bases not matched to a gene: 2. This CDR3 has 15 residues. Specified time point: recipient sample about 28 days before transplant, after cytoreduction. Samples: about 28 days before transplant, then days 30, 100 and 180 after. The chain has TRBV4-1 and TRBJ1-4; TRBD1 matches at 8 bases. This clonotype was sampled from a man in his 60s with acute myeloid leukemia. Some clones in this sample may be carry-over from other donors' samples. The sample was peripheral blood mononuclear cells, taken before stem cell transplant. The CDR3 DNA reads as TGCGCCAGCAGCCAACAGGGGGCGTCTAATGAAAAACTGTTTTTT. Translating gives CASSQQGASNEKLFF.